This TCR beta chain came from a study of early T cells in non-severe SARS-CoV-2 infection. Study-level information: Sequencing of bulk RNA from unsorted whole blood was done, without chain pairing. Findings of the study overall: VDJdb-based matching was biased toward anti-spike CD8 responses and missed private and CD4 specificities.

Researchers attached unique molecular identifiers to individual cDNA molecules. TCRdb used MiXCR to reprocess the 5' RACE reads, holding one entry per CDR3 protein. The sample yields more than 55,000 distinct CDR3 sequences, about 13% seen once. The CDR3 is 14 amino acids. The germline V gene encodes CDR1 DFQATT and CDR2 SNEGSKA (reference sequence). Trimming pared 0 bases from V and 3 bases from J, leaving 11 bases between. In its sample, this clonotype was seen many times. What it recognizes is unknown. The receptor's source is an adult who was a healthcare worker with PCR-confirmed SARS-CoV-2 infection or an uninfected control (not recorded which). The chain uses TRBV20-1 and TRBJ1-1, with no clear D. Sequences were derived from whole blood, sampled at baseline. CDR3 DNA sequence: TGCAGTGCTAGAGATCAATTGGGTCACACTGAAGCTTTCTTT. Translated, it gives CSARDQLGHTEAFF.